The rows below give T cell receptor beta chains drawn from one sample of a study of molecular identifiers for immune sequencing clone quantification. Each CDR3 protein is one row after TCRdb ran MiXCR on the PCR reads. This sample has about half a million distinct CDR3 sequences, with over 20% found just once. Sequenced sample: naive CD8+ T cells from blood, with Jurkat cell RNA spiked in. The receptor set was obtained from a human donor in good health. Some libraries in this study had Jurkat cell RNA spiked in. Each CDR3 is given with its conserved first and last residue. D genes are given only for firm matches. The size of a clone is reported for some rows only, either as once, few or many, or as a class for expanded clones.

TRBJ2-2,TRBV4-3,TRBD2,many,CASSQSGSLTGELFF,TGCGCCAGCAGCCAAAGCGGGAGTTTGACCGGGGAGCTGTTTTTT
TRBJ1-2,TRBV4-1,TRBD1,few,CASSPQTGQGVRSGYTF,TGCGCCAGCAGCCCACAAACGGGACAGGGGGTGCGTAGTGGCTACACCTTC
TRBJ1-2,TRBV6-5,-,-,CASSYTSYYGYTF,TGTGCCAGCAGTTACACGTCCTACTATGGCTACACCTTC
TRBJ2-7,TRBV27,TRBD2,many,CASSPTSGFYEQYF,TGTGCCAGCAGTCCGACTAGCGGGTTTTACGAGCAGTACTTC
TRBJ2-7,TRBV12-3/TRBV12-4,TRBD1,-,CASNRGHSYEQYF,TGTGCCAGCAATAGGGGGCACTCCTACGAGCAGTACTTC
TRBJ1-5,TRBV28,TRBD1,many,CASSPPGTGGLQPQHF,TGTGCCAGCAGTCCCCCCGGGACAGGGGGCTTGCAGCCCCAGCATTTT
TRBJ1-4,TRBV6-6,-,many,CASSPLQDVNEKLFF,TGTGCCAGCAGTCCTCTACAGGACGTTAATGAAAAACTGTTTTTT
TRBJ2-1,TRBV19,TRBD1,few,CATDRTPNNEQFF,TGTGCCACGGACAGGACCCCGAACAATGAGCAGTTCTTC
TRBJ2-1,TRBV29-1,-,few,CSVEGGHSSYNEQFF,TGCAGCGTTGAAGGTGGACATAGCTCCTACAATGAGCAGTTCTTC
TRBJ1-1,TRBV19,-,-,CASRRDTLVVVGSTEAFF,TGTGCCAGTAGACGGGACACCCTAGTCGTCGTCGGTTCCACTGAAGCTTTCTTT
TRBJ2-6,TRBV7-9,TRBD1,many,CASSSSETGTGVSGANVLTF,TGTGCCAGCAGCTCCAGCGAGACCGGGACAGGAGTCTCTGGGGCCAACGTCCTGACTTTC
TRBJ1-6,TRBV16,-,many,CASSRSPSGGSPLHF,TGTGCCAGCAGCCGGTCGCCCAGCGGGGGGTCACCCCTCCACTTT
TRBJ1-4,TRBV4-3,-,few,CASSQDGTGMYEKLFF,TGCGCCAGCAGCCAAGACGGTACGGGGATGTATGAAAAACTGTTTTTT
TRBJ1-2,TRBV9,TRBD1,few,CASSGLTGSNYGYTF,TGTGCCAGCAGCGGACTGACAGGGTCTAACTATGGCTACACCTTC
TRBJ2-3,TRBV6-5,-,many,CASSLSGSSSTDTQYF,TGTGCCAGCAGCCTTTCAGGGAGCTCTAGCACAGATACGCAGTATTTT
TRBJ2-7,TRBV7-6,-,many,CASSAATTYEQYF,TGTGCCAGCAGCGCCGCGACCACCTACGAGCAGTACTTC
TRBJ2-7,TRBV27,-,-,CASSWYSNSYEQYF,TGTGCCAGCAGTTGGTACAGCAACTCCTACGAGCAGTACTTC
TRBJ2-7,TRBV5-1,-,many,CASSLDPGTSYYEQYF,TGCGCCAGCAGCTTGGATCCGGGGACCTCGTACTACGAGCAGTACTTC
TRBJ2-7,TRBV19,-,-,CASSIHITPPYEQYF,TGTGCCAGTAGTATACACATCACGCCTCCCTACGAGCAGTACTTC
TRBJ1-2,TRBV28,TRBD1,few,CATADRGYGYTF,TGTGCCACCGCGGACAGGGGGTATGGCTACACCTTC
TRBJ2-3,TRBV7-8,-,-,CASSPWDKDVILPQYF,TGTGCCAGCAGCCCCTGGGACAAGGACGTTATATTGCCCCAGTATTTT
TRBJ2-6,TRBV28,-,-,CASSFDLSGRGRRGANVLTF,TGTGCCAGCAGTTTTGATCTCTCGGGCCGGGGTCGAAGGGGGGCCAACGTCCTGACTTTC